What follows describes a single T cell receptor (beta chain). The source of the sample is a study of blood T cell repertoires in COVID-19. Study-wide background: T cells, B-cell-depleted T cells, or PBMCs provided the cDNA or gDNA that served as material.

V was shortened by 2 bases and J by 4 bases, with 14 bases between the two germline ends. The CDR3 is 15 amino acids. In germline, CDR1 is ENHRY, CDR2 SYGVKD. Produced via immunoSEQ multiplex PCR; TCRdb's table is partial and in-frame only. The sample has some 670,000 clones, 75% to 90% seen once. This sequence joins TRBV10-3 and TRBJ1-2, with D tentatively TRBD1 (5 bases). The sequence was collected from a woman under 30 with acute or convalescent COVID-19. Input material: peripheral blood. The CDR3 nucleotides read TGTGCCATCAGTGAGGGAATGGGGCAGGTCTATGGCTACACCTTC. It codes for CAISEGMGQVYGYTF.